A single sample is the source of the 2 T cell receptor beta chains below, sequenced in a study of cytomegalovirus exposure and HLA in healthy donors. It was with 60 Vbeta and 13 Jbeta primers that the PCR ran. TCRdb keeps only in-frame clones here, not all; method: immunoSEQ multiplex PCR. The sample comprises 200,000 to 300,000 clones, almost 85% of which are singletons, and about 2% rests with the top ten. Sequenced: PBMCs. The source of these receptors is a woman in her thirties or forties in good health and CMV-seropositive.

The CDR3 DNA follows: TGTGCCATCAGTGAAAGGACAGGTTACGATGAGCAGTTCTTC. Its translation: CAISERTGYDEQFF. This chain connects TRBV10-3 to TRBJ2-1; TRBD1 aligns across 7 bases. Germline V CDR1 and CDR2: ENHRY, SYGVKD. The CDR3 is 14 residues long. V dropped 3 bases and J dropped 8; count of bases not matched to a gene: 7.

The CDR3 bases are TGTGCCAGCACCCCCAGGGCAATGAACACTGAAGCTTTCTTT. Its translation: CASTPRAMNTEAFF. The chain combines TRBV7-3 with TRBJ1-1; maybe TRBD1 (5 bases). V dropped 7 bases and J dropped 0 bases, with 12 bases sitting between them. This CDR3 is 14 amino acids long. The germline gives CDR1 SGHTA, CDR2 FQGTGA.